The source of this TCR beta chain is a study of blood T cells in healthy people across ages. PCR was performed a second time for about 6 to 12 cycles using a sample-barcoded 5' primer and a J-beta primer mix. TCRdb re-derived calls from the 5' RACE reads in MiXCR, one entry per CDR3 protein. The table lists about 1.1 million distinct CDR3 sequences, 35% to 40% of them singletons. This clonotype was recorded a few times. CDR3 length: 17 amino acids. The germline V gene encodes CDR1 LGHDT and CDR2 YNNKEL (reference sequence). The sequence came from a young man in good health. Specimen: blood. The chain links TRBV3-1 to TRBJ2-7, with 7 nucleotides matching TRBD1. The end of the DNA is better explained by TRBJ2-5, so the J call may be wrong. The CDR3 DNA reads TGTGCCAGCAGCCAAGATTATGGGACAGCCCATAAAGAGACCCAGTACTTC. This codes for CASSQDYGTAHKETQYF.